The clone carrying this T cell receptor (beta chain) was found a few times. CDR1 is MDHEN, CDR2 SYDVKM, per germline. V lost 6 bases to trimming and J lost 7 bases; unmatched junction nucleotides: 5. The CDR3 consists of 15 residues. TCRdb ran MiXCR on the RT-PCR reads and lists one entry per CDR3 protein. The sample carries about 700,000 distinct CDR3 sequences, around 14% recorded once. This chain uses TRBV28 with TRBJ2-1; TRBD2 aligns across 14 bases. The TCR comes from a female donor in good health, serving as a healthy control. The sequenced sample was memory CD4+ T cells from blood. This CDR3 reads CASRGGTSGGNEQFF. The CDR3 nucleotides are TGTGCCAGCAGGGGAGGGACTAGCGGGGGTAATGAGCAGTTCTTC.